This entry features one T cell receptor beta chain sequence. The sample originates from a study of cytomegalovirus exposure and HLA in healthy donors. Primers: 60 Vbeta forward and 13 Jbeta reverse. Repertoires were generated with immunoSEQ multiplex PCR, while TCRdb's copy carries only in-frame clones and drops some. Of roughly 250,000 clones listed, roughly 86% are singletons. Trimming at V came to 8 bases and at J to 6 bases, leaving 9 bases not matched to a gene. The V gene's germline CDR1 is MRHNA and CDR2 SNTAGT. The CDR3 has 13 amino acids. The V and J genes are TRBV6-4 and TRBJ1-1, with 7 bases matching TRBD1. Specimen: PBMCs. The receptor's source is a woman between 40 and 55 years old in good health and CMV-seropositive. The CDR3: CASSTGTRSEAFF. For the CDR3, the DNA is TGTGCCAGCTCGACAGGGACGAGATCTGAAGCTTTCTTT.